Below are 24 T cell receptor beta chains sequenced from a single sample in a study of T cell responses to AZD1222 COVID-19 vaccine. Sequenced by immunoSEQ multiplex PCR; TCRdb stores in-frame clones only, minus some. The top ten clones hold 1.6% of a sample with about 180,000 clones, about 88% of them seen once. The sequencing used peripheral blood, collected on day 0 of AZD1222 vaccination. These TCRs come from an adult in good health.

This clone appeared a single time. The rearrangement joins TRBV7-9 to TRBJ1-1, with TRBD1 identical over 8 bases. Per the germline V gene, CDR1 is SEHNR and CDR2 is FQNEAQ (reference sequence). This CDR3 region has 16 residues. V was pared by 7 bases and J by 4 bases, with 14 bases of the junction left unmatched. CDR3 sequence reads: CASKPPGGMGGTEAFF. CDR3 bases: TGTGCCAGCAAGCCACCAGGGGGCATGGGAGGCACTGAAGCTTTCTTT.

The chain combines TRBV30 with TRBJ1-2; 7 bases align to TRBD1. CDR1 is GTSNPN, CDR2 SVGIG, per germline (reference sequence). V shed 7 bases and J 2 bases; nucleotides not matched to a gene: 4. There are 12 residues in the CDR3. CDR3 region: CASTQGNYGYTF. In DNA form, the CDR3 reads TGTGCCTCAACACAGGGGAACTATGGCTACACCTTC.

The chain recombines TRBV28 with TRBJ1-2; D gene unclear. With 6 bases removed from V and 2 bases from J, the gap between germline ends came to 10 bases. CDR1 MDHEN and CDR2 SYDVKM come from the germline V gene. This CDR3 comprises 13 residues. Here the CDR3 DNA reads TGTGCCAGCAGGTATTCAGGAAACTATGGCTACACCTTC. Protein product: CASRYSGNYGYTF.

This chain connects TRBV7-9 to TRBJ2-2; D gene uncertain. With 1 base removed from V and 7 bases from J, the gap between germline ends came to 7 bases. Germline CDR1 SEHNR, CDR2 FQNEAQ (reference sequence). This CDR3 spans 13 amino acids. CDR3 coding DNA: TGTGCCAGCAGCTTAGAGACGAGCGGGGAGCTGTTTTTT. Translation gives CASSLETSGELFF.

The chain links TRBV7-3 to TRBJ1-3; D unclear. CDR3 length equals 16 residues. Germline CDR1 reads SGHTA; CDR2 reads FQGTGA. V lost 5 bases to trimming and J lost 0 bases, with 14 bases between them. The CDR3 nucleotides are TGTGCCAGCAGCCGCGACGGAACCAACTCTGGAAACACCATATATTTT. Its protein product is CASSRDGTNSGNTIYF. Full variable domain (remainder filled in from reference TRBV7-3 and TRBJ1-3): GAGVSQTPSNKVTEKGKYVELRCDPISGHTALYWYRQSLGQGPEFLIYFQGTGAADDSGLPNDRFFAVRPEGSVSTLKIQRTERGDSAVYLCASSRDGTNSGNTIYFGEGSWLTVV.

The J gene is TRBJ1-1, the V gene TRBV5-6, with no clear D. CDR3 length equals 12 residues. Looked up from germline, CDR1 is SGHDT and CDR2 is YYEEEE. The germline V and J ends were trimmed by 3 bases and 7 bases, with 10 bases remaining between them. The CDR3 nucleotides are TGTGCCAGCAGCTATGGACGCCTTGAAGCTTTCTTT. Translation: CASSYGRLEAFF.

This rearrangement joins TRBV15 to TRBJ2-2, with D maybe TRBD1 (6 bases). CDR3 size: 14 residues. CDR1 is LNHNV, CDR2 YYDKDF, per germline (reference sequence). V lost 0 bases to trimming and J lost 5 bases, with 7 bases between them. The CDR3 nucleotides read TGTGCCACCAGCAGAGATCAGGGGACCGGGGAGCTGTTTTTT. Residues: CATSRDQGTGELFF.

The chain carries TRBV28 and TRBJ1-2; no reliable D call. The CDR3 length is 11 residues. Germline CDR1 reads MDHEN; CDR2 reads SYDVKM. Trimming cost V 5 bases and J 5 bases, with 6 bases left between them. CDR3: CASSAEYGYTF. CDR3 DNA sequence: TGTGCCAGCAGTGCTGAGTATGGCTACACCTTC.

The V gene is TRBV30, the J gene TRBJ1-4, with TRBD1 matching 10 bases. The V and J ends lost 1 base and 10 bases, in that order; junction bases with no gene match: 6. The CDR3 runs 14 residues. The germline V gene encodes CDR1 GTSNPN and CDR2 SVGIG (reference sequence). The DNA for the CDR3 is TGTGCCTGGAGTGGGTGGGACAGGGGTGTAAAACTGTTTTTT. Translating gives CAWSGWDRGVKLFF.

The chain couples TRBV18 to TRBJ2-2, with 7 bases matching TRBD2. The CDR3 extends over 15 amino acids. Germline lookup yields CDR1 KGHSH and CDR2 LQKENI. With V trimmed by 3 bases and J by 0 bases, 1 base remained unmatched. The CDR3 DNA reads as TGTGCCAGCTCACCGGGACTAACGAACACCGGGGAGCTGTTTTTT. Encoded protein: CASSPGLTNTGELFF.

The V and J genes are TRBV3-1 (or the pseudogene TRBV3-2) and TRBJ2-7, with D uncertain. The germline V gene encodes CDR1 LGHDT and CDR2 YNNKEL (reference sequence). This CDR3 spans 13 amino acids. Between the trimmed V and J ends, which lost 0 bases and 6 bases, there was a span of 9 bases. The CDR3 loop reads CASSQEWTCEQYF. The CDR3 coding sequence is TGTGCCAGCAGCCAAGAATGGACCTGCGAGCAGTACTTC.

V and J are TRBV2 and TRBJ1-1; D may be TRBD1 (5 bases). The CDR3 is made up of 15 amino acids. V was cut by 6 bases and J by 1 base, with 15 bases left in between. CDR1 is SNHLY and CDR2 is FYNNEI in the germline V gene. The CDR3 nucleotides read TGTGCCAGCAGCAGAACCGGGACGGGGAACACTGAAGCTTTCTTT. This encodes CASSRTGTGNTEAFF. Looking up the rest from reference TRBV2 and TRBJ1-1 gives the full variable domain: EPEVTQTPSHQVTQMGQEVILRCVPISNHLYFYWYRQILGQKVEFLVSFYNNEISEKSEIFDDQFSVERPDGSNFTLKIRSTKLEDSAMYFCASSRTGTGNTEAFFGQGTRLTVV.

This chain joins TRBV7-9 and TRBJ2-6; D is uncertain. The CDR3 sequence is 14 residues long. Germline V gene data show CDR1 as SEHNR and CDR2 as FQNEAQ (reference sequence). With 2 bases removed from V and 3 bases from J, the gap between germline ends came to 5 bases. DNA of the CDR3: TGTGCCAGCAGCTTACCCGGTGGGGCCAACGTCCTGACTTTC. Translation gives CASSLPGGANVLTF.

This chain connects TRBV24-1 to TRBJ2-1; D might be TRBD2 (7 bases). Trimming removed 8 bases from V and 7 bases from J, with 14 bases in between. The CDR3 runs 13 residues. Germline V gives CDR1 KGHDR, CDR2 SFDVKD. This CDR3 reads CATMGGPGNEQFF. As DNA, the CDR3 is TGTGCCACCATGGGGGGGCCGGGAAATGAGCAGTTCTTC.

This chain links TRBV9 with TRBJ2-5; TRBD2 is a possible D gene (6 bases). Germline V gives CDR1 SGDLS, CDR2 YYNGEE. The CDR3 consists of 15 residues. Trimming cost V 3 bases and J 2 bases, with 14 bases left between them. CDR3 nucleotide sequence: TGTGCCAGCAGCGCCTTTATTGGGACTCAAGAGACCCAGTACTTC. It translates to CASSAFIGTQETQYF.

The J gene is TRBJ1-5, the V gene TRBV6-6; D uncertain. Germline values: CDR1 MNHNY, CDR2 SVGAGI (reference sequence). Trimming stripped 10 bases from V and 1 base from J, with 11 bases between. This CDR3 has 13 residues. CDR3 coding DNA: TGTGCCACCCGAGGCGGAAGCAATCAGCCCCAGCATTTT. Amino acids: CATRGGSNQPQHF.

This clone was counted a single time. The chain's CDR3 is CASSMRGRAETDTQYF. CDR3 bases: TGTGCCAGTAGTATGAGGGGCAGGGCCGAAACAGATACGCAGTATTTT. The chain employs TRBV19 and TRBJ2-3; D is possibly TRBD1 or TRBD2 (5 bases each). Looked up from germline, CDR1 is LNHDA and CDR2 is SQIVND (reference sequence). This CDR3 spans 16 amino acids. The V gene lost 3 bases and the J gene lost 3 bases, with 16 bases spanning the gap.

The gene calls are TRBV3-1 (or the pseudogene TRBV3-2) and TRBJ2-2, with D perhaps matching TRBD1 (5 bases). The V end was cut by 9 bases, the J end by 5 bases, with 22 bases between. The length of the CDR3 is 16 residues. Germline V gene lookup returns CDR1 LGHDT and CDR2 YNNKEL (reference sequence). CDR3 loop: CASAQWQGMRTGELFF. CDR3 nucleotides: TGTGCCAGTGCCCAGTGGCAGGGCATGAGGACCGGGGAGCTGTTTTTT.

This clone was counted between two and nine times. This CDR3 is also generated by other DNA sequences in the sample. The chain combines TRBV6-2 or TRBV6-3 with TRBJ2-7; D not certain. V was clipped by 6 bases and J by 0 bases, with 18 bases between them. CDR1 is MNHEY and CDR2 is SVGEGT in the germline V gene. This CDR3 comprises 16 residues. The CDR3 DNA follows: TGTGCCAGCAGCCCCATTAAGAGATTAAGCTCCTACGAGCAGTACTTC. It yields the protein CASSPIKRLSSYEQYF.

The chain combines TRBV7-2 with TRBJ2-5; 10 bases map to TRBD1. CDR1 and CDR2 from the germline V gene are SGHTA and FQGNSA. V shed 5 bases, J shed 2 bases, and the junction held 5 bases outside the gene matches. This CDR3 comprises 15 residues. The DNA of the CDR3 is TGTGCCAGCAGCCTAGGACAGGGGGTACAAGAGACCCAGTACTTC. Protein: CASSLGQGVQETQYF.

The chain joins TRBV7-9 to TRBJ2-1, with 10 bases matching TRBD1. Germline V gene sequence: CDR1 SEHNR, CDR2 FQNEAQ (reference sequence). The trim removed 1 base at V and 10 bases at J, leaving 7 bases unmatched. The CDR3 runs 15 residues. CDR3 DNA: TGTGCCAGCAGCTTAGGGGGGACAGGGGTAAGAGAGCAGTTCTTC. Protein sequence: CASSLGGTGVREQFF.

This chain uses TRBV3-1 (or the pseudogene TRBV3-2) with TRBJ2-1; TRBD2 matches at 9 bases. This CDR3 contains 17 residues. With V trimmed by 1 base and J by 3 bases, 7 bases remained unmatched. Germline CDR1 is LGHDT and CDR2 is YNNKEL (reference sequence). The CDR3, as DNA: TGTGCCAGCAGCCAAGCCATCCAGACTAGCGGCTACAATGAGCAGTTCTTC. It specifies CASSQAIQTSGYNEQFF.

This clone came up a few times. V usage is TRBV6-5 and J usage is TRBJ2-2; D not resolved. Germline V gene lookup returns CDR1 MNHEY and CDR2 SVGAGI. The CDR3 is 13 amino acids. V gave up 6 bases and J gave up 7 bases, with 12 bases separating them. The CDR3 DNA sequence: TGTGCCAGCAGCCCCCAGTATTTCGGGGAGCTGTTTTTT. Encoded protein: CASSPQYFGELFF.

The V call is TRBV28, the J call TRBJ1-4; 12 positions match TRBD1. With V trimmed by 11 bases and J by 0 bases, 13 bases remained unmatched. The CDR3 is made up of 18 amino acids. Germline CDR1 is MDHEN and CDR2 is SYDVKM. CDR3 region: CAVSMGTGGFATNEKLFF. As DNA, the CDR3 is TGTGCCGTCTCAATGGGGACAGGGGGCTTTGCAACTAATGAAAAACTGTTTTTT.